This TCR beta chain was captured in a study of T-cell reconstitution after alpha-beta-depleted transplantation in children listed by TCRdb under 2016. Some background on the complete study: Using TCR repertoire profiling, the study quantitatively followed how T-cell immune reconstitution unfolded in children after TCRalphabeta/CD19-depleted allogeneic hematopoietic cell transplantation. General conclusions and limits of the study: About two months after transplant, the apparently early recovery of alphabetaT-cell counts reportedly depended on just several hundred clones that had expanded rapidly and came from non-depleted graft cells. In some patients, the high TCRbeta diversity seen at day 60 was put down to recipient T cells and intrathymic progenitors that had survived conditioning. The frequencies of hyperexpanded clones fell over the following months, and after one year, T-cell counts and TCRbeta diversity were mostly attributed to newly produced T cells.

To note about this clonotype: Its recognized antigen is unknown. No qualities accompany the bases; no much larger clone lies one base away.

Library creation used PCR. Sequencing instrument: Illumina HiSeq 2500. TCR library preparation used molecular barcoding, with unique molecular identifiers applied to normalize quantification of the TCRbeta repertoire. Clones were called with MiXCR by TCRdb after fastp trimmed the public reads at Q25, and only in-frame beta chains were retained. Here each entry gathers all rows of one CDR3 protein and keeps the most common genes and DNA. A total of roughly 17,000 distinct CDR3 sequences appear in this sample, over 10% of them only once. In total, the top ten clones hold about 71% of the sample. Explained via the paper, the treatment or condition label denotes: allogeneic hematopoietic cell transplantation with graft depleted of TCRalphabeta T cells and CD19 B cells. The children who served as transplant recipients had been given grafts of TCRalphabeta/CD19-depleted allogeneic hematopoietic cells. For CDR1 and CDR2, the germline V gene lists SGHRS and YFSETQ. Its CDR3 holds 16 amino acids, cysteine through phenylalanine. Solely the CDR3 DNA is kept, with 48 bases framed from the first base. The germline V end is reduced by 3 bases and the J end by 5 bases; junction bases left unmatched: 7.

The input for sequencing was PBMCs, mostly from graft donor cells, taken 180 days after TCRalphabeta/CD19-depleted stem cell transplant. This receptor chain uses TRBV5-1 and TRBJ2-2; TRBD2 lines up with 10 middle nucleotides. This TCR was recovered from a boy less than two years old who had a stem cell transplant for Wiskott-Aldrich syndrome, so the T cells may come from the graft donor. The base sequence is TGCGCCAGCAGCTCCCTAGCGGGAGAGAGTACCGGGGAGCTGTTTTTT. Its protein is CASSSLAGESTGELFF.